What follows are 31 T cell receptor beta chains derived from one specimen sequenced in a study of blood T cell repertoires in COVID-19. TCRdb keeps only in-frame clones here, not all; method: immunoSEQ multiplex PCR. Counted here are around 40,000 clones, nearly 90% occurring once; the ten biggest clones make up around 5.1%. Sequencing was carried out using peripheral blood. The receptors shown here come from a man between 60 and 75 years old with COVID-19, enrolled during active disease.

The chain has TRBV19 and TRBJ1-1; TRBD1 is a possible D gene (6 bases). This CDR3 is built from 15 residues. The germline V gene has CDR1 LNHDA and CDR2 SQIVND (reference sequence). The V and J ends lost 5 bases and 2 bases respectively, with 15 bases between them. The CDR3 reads CASSFRRTDNTEAFF. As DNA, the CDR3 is TGTGCCAGTAGTTTCCGACGGACAGATAACACTGAAGCTTTCTTT. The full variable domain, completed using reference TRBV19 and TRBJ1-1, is DGGITQSPKYLFRKEGQNVTLSCEQNLNHDAMYWYRQDPGQGLRLIYYSQIVNDFQKGDIAEGYSVSREKKESFPLTVTSAQKNPTAFYLCASSFRRTDNTEAFFGQGTRLTVV.

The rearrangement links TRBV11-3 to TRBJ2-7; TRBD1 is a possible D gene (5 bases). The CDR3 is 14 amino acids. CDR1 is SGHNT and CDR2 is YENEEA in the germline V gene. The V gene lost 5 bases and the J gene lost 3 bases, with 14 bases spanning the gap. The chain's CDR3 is CASSLAGKDYEQYF. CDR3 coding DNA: TGTGCCAGCAGCCTCGCAGGGAAGGACTACGAGCAGTACTTC.

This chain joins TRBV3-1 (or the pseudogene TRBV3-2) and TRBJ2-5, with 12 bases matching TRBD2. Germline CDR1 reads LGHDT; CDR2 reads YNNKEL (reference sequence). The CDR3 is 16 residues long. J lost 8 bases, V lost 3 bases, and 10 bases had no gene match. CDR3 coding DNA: TGTGCCAGCAGCCAGGCCGGGACTAGCGGGTCCGGAACCCAGTACTTC. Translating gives CASSQAGTSGSGTQYF.

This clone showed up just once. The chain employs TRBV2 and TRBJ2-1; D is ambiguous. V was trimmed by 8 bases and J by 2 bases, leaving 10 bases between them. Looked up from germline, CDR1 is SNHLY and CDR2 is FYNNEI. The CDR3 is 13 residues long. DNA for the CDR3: TGTGCCAGCCGCCTAGGAACCTACAATGAGCAGTTCTTC. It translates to CASRLGTYNEQFF.

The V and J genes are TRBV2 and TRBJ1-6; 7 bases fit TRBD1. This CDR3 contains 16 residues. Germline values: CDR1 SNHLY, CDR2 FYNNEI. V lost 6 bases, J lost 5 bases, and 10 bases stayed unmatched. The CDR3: CASSHHRGVDNSPLHF. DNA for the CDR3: TGTGCCAGCAGCCATCACAGGGGTGTCGATAATTCACCCCTCCACTTT.

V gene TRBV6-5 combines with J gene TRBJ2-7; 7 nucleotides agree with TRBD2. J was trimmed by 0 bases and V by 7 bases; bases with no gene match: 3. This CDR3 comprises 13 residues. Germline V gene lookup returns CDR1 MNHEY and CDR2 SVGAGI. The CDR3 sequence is CASTTGGSYEQYF. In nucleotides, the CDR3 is TGTGCCAGCACTACGGGAGGCTCCTACGAGCAGTACTTC.

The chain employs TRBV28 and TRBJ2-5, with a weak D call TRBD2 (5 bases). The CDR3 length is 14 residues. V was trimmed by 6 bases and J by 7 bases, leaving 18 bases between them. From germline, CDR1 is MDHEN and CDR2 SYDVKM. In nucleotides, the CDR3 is TGTGCCAGCAGGGTATTTCGGCTCGAGGGGACCCAGTACTTC. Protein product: CASRVFRLEGTQYF. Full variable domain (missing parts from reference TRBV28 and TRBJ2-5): DVKVTQSSRYLVKRTGEKVFLECVQDMDHENMFWYRQDPGLGLRLIYFSYDVKMKEKGDIPEGYSVSREKKERFSLILESASTNQTSMYLCASRVFRLEGTQYFGPGTRLLVL.

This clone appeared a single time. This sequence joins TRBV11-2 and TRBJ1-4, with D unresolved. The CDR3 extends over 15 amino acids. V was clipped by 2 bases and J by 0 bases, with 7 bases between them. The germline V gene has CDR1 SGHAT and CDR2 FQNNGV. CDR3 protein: CASSLTSATNEKLFF. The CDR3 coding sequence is TGTGCCAGCAGCTTAACCTCGGCAACTAATGAAAAACTGTTTTTT.

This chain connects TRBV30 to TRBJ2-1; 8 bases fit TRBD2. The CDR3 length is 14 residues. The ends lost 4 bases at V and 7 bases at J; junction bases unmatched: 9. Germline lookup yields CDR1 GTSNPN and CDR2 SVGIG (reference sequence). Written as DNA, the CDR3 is TGTGCCTGGATGGTGGGTAGCGGGGTTAATGAGCAGTTCTTC. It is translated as CAWMVGSGVNEQFF.

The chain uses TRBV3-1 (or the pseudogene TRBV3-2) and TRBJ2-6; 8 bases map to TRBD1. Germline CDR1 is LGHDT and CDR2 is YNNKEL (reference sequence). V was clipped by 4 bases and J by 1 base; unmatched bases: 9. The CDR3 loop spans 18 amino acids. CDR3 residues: CASSLGTGLISGANVLTF. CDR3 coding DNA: TGTGCCAGCAGCCTAGGGACAGGTTTAATTTCTGGGGCCAACGTCCTGACTTTC.

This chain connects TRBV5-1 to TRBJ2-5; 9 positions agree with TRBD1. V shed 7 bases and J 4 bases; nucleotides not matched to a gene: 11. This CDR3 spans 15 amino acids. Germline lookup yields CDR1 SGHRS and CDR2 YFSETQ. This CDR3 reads CASGLQGADSETQYF. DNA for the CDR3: TGCGCCAGCGGTCTACAGGGGGCGGATTCAGAGACCCAGTACTTC.

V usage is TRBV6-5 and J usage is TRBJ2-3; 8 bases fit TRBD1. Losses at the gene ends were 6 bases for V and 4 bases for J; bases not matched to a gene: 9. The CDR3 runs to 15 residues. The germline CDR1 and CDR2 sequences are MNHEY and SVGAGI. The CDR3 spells CASSRQGSGADTQYF. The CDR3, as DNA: TGTGCCAGCAGCAGACAGGGGAGTGGTGCAGATACGCAGTATTTT.

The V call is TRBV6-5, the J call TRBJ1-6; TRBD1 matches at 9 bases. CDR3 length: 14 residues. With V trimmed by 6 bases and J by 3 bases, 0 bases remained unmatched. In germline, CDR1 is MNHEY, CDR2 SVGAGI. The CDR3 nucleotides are TGTGCCAGCAGGGGACAGGGCTATAATTCACCCCTCCACTTT. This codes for CASRGQGYNSPLHF.

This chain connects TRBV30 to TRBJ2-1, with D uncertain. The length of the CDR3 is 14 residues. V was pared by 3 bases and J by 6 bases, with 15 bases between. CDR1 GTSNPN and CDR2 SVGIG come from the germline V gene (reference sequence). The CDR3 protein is CAWRTSPSANEQFF. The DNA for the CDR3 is TGTGCCTGGAGAACATCCCCCAGCGCCAATGAGCAGTTCTTC.

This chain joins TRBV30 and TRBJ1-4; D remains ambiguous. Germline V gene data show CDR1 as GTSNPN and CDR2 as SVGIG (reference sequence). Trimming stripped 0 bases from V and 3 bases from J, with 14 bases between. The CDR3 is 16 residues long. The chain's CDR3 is CAWSVFSGRPNEKLFF. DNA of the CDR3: TGTGCCTGGAGTGTATTCAGCGGTAGGCCTAATGAAAAACTGTTTTTT. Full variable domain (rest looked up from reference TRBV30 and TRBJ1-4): SQTIHQWPATLVQPVGSPLSLECTVEGTSNPNLYWYRQAAGRGLQLLFYSVGIGQISSEVPQNLSASRPQDRQFILSSKKLLLSDSGFYLCAWSVFSGRPNEKLFFGSGTQLSVL.

CDR3 sequence reads: CASSSRQGGETQYF. CDR3 sequence (DNA): TGTGCCAGCAGTTCTCGACAGGGAGGAGAGACCCAGTACTTC. The V gene is TRBV6-6, the J gene TRBJ2-5; weak D call: TRBD1 (7 bases). The V end lost 4 bases, the J end lost 4 bases, and 13 bases lay between the germline ends. There are 14 residues in the CDR3. CDR1 MNHNY and CDR2 SVGAGI come from the germline V gene (reference sequence).

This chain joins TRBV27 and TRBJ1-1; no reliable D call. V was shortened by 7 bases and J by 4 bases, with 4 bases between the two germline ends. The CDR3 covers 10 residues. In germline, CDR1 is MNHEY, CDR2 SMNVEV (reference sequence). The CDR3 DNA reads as TGTGCCAGCAACGGCACTGAAGCTTTCTTT. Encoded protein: CASNGTEAFF.

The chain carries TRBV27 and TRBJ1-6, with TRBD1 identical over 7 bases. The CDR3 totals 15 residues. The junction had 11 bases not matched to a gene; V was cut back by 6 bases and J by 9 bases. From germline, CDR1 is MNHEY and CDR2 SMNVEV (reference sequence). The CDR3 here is CASRGDTGAGSPLHF. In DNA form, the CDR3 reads TGTGCCAGCAGGGGTGATACAGGGGCGGGTTCACCCCTCCACTTT.

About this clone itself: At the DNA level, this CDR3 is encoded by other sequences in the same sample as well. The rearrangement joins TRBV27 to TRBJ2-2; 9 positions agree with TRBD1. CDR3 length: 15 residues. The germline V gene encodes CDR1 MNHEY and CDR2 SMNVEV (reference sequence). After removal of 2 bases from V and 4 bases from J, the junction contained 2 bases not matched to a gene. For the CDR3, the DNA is TGTGCCAGCAGTTTACGACAGGGGGGCACCGGGGAGCTGTTTTTT. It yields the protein CASSLRQGGTGELFF.

The CDR3, as DNA: TGTGCCAGCAGTCCGGCGACGCAGGGGTTCTACAATGAGCAGTTCTTC. Its translation: CASSPATQGFYNEQFF. This rearrangement joins TRBV27 to TRBJ2-1; D is perhaps TRBD1 (6 bases). The germline CDR1 and CDR2 sequences are MNHEY and SMNVEV (reference sequence). The CDR3 totals 16 residues. Trimming cost V 5 bases and J 3 bases, with 17 bases left between them.

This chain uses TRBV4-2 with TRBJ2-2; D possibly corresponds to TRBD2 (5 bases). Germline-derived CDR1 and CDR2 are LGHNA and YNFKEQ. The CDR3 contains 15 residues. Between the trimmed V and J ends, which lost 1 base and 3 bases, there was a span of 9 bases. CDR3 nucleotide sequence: TGTGCCAGCAGCCAAGTTGGAGGCTACACCGGGGAGCTGTTTTTT. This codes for CASSQVGGYTGELFF.

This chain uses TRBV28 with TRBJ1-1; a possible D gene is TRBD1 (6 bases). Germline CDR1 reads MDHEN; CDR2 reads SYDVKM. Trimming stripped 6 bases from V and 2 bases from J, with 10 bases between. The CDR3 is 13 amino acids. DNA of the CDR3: TGTGCCAGCAGATCGGGGGGCAACACTGAAGCTTTCTTT. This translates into CASRSGGNTEAFF.

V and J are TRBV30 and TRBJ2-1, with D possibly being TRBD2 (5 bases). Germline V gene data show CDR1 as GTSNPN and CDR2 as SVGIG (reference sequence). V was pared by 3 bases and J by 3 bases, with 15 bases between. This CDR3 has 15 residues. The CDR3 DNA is TGTGCCTGGAGACCCTCGGACTCCCGCTACAATGAGCAGTTCTTC. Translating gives CAWRPSDSRYNEQFF.

CDR3 nucleotides: TGTGCCACCAGTGATTTGCGGGGGGGAGGAGAGACCCAGTACTTC. Its protein product is CATSDLRGGGETQYF. The chain carries TRBV24-1 and TRBJ2-5; 8 bases align to TRBD2. The germline V gene has CDR1 KGHDR and CDR2 SFDVKD. This CDR3 contains 15 residues. J was trimmed by 4 bases and V by 0 bases; bases with no gene match: 3.

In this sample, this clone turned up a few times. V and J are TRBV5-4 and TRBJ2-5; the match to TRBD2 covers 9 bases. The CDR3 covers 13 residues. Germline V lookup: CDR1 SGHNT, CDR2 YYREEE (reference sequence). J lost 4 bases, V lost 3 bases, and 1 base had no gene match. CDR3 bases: TGTGCCAGCAGCTCGACTAGCGGAGAGACCCAGTACTTC. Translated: CASSSTSGETQYF.

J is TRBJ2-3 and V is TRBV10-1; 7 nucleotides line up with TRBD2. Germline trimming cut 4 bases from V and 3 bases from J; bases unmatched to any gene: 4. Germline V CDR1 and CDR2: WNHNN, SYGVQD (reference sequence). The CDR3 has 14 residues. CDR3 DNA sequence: TGCGCCAGCAGTGTAGCGGGTGCTACAGATACGCAGTATTTT. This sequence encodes CASSVAGATDTQYF.

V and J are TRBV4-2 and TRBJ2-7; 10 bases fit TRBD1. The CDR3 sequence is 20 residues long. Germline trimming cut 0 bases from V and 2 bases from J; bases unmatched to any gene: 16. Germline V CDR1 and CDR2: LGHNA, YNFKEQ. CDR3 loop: CASSQDSARQGADWAYEQYF. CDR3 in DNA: TGTGCCAGCAGCCAAGATAGCGCGCGACAGGGGGCTGACTGGGCCTACGAGCAGTACTTC.

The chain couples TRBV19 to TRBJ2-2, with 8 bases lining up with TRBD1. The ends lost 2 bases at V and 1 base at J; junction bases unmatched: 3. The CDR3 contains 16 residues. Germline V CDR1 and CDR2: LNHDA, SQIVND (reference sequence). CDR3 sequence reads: CASSIFGTGNTGELFF. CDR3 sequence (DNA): TGTGCCAGTAGTATATTCGGGACAGGGAACACCGGGGAGCTGTTTTTT.

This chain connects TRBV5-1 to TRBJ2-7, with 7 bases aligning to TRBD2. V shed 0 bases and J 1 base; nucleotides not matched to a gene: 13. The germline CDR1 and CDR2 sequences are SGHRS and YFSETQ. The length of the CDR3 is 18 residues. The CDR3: CASSLGPHASGTSYEQYF. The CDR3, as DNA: TGCGCCAGCAGCTTGGGCCCTCATGCTAGCGGCACTTCCTACGAGCAGTACTTC.

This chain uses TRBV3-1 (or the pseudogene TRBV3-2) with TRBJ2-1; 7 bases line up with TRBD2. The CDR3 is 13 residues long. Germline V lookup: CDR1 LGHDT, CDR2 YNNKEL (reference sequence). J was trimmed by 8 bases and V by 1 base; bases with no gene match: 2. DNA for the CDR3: TGTGCCAGCAGCCAAGTGGCGGGAGATGAGCAGTTCTTC. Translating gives CASSQVAGDEQFF.

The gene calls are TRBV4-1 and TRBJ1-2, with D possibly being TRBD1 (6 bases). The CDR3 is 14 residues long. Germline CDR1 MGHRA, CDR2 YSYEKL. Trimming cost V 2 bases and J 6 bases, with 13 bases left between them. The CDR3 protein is CASSQPRDIHGYTF. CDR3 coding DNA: TGCGCCAGCAGCCAACCTCGGGACATCCATGGCTACACCTTC.